The 19 T cell receptor beta chains below all came from one sample that was sequenced in a study of T cells in Graves' hyperthyroidism and ophthalmopathy. TCR beta CDR3 regions were amplified from RNA transcripts. The TCR CDR3 was amplified in a first-round RT-PCR using the HTBI primer set. A single record per CDR3 protein comes from TCRdb applying MiXCR to the multiplex PCR reads. Of over 400,000 distinct CDR3 sequences in the sample, 22% were seen once. The sequenced sample was blood. The receptor source for this set is a woman aged 70-85 years with Graves' ophthalmopathy.

The rearrangement joins TRBV3-1 to TRBJ2-3; D may be TRBD2 (6 bases). The V end lost 1 base, the J end lost 1 base, and 12 bases lay between the germline ends. Germline V gene lookup returns CDR1 LGHDT and CDR2 YNNKEL (reference sequence). CDR3 length: 16 amino acids. CDR3 sequence (DNA): TGTGCCAGCAGCCAAGGGGGGGTAGCTGGCACAGATACGCAGTATTTT. It yields the protein CASSQGGVAGTDTQYF.

The chain uses TRBV25-1 and TRBJ2-3, with D unclear. The ends were cut back, 2 bases at V and 4 bases at J, with 13 bases in the middle. The CDR3 totals 15 residues. Germline CDR1 reads MGHDK; CDR2 reads SYGVNS. CDR3: CASSETRRRADTQYF. CDR3 DNA sequence: TGTGCCAGCAGTGAAACCCGGCGAAGGGCAGATACGCAGTATTTT. The variable domain in full, completed from reference TRBV25-1 and TRBJ2-3, reads EADIYQTPRYLVIGTGKKITLECSQTMGHDKMYWYQQDPGMELHLIHYSYGVNSTEKGDLSSESTVSRIRTEHFPLTLESARPSHTSQYLCASSETRRRADTQYFGPGTRLTVL.

The gene calls are TRBV15 and TRBJ1-6; 8 bases are shared with TRBD1. The trim removed 5 bases at V and 3 bases at J, leaving 9 bases unmatched. There are 17 residues in the CDR3. Germline V gene sequence: CDR1 LNHNV, CDR2 YYDKDF (reference sequence). In DNA form, the CDR3 reads TGTGCCACCAGCCGTGACAGGGGAGGTGGCTATAATTCACCCCTCCACTTT. Translation gives CATSRDRGGGYNSPLHF.

The chain is built from TRBV20-1 and TRBJ2-2, with a weak D call TRBD2 (7 bases). Trimming removed 1 base from V and 6 bases from J, with 15 bases in between. Germline V lookup: CDR1 DFQATT, CDR2 SNEGSKA (reference sequence). The CDR3 has 15 residues. The CDR3 DNA is TGCAGTGCTAGAGTGGGGGGGCCGGGGGCCGGGGAGCTGTTTTTT. This codes for CSARVGGPGAGELFF.

The J gene is TRBJ2-5, the V gene TRBV14; D tentatively reads TRBD1 or TRBD2 (6 bases each). V lost 0 bases and J 4 bases, leaving 15 bases between the germline ends. CDR1 SGHDN and CDR2 FVKESK come from the germline V gene. The CDR3 totals 16 residues. CDR3 DNA sequence: TGTGCCAGCAGCCAAGAGCTCGGGGGCCTGATAGAGACCCAGTACTTC. The encoded protein is CASSQELGGLIETQYF.

This clonotype has a handful of counts. The chain couples TRBV6-1 to TRBJ2-1; tentative D call: TRBD2 (6 bases). V gave up 0 bases and J gave up 0 bases, with 9 bases separating them. This CDR3 spans 16 amino acids. Germline values: CDR1 MNHNS, CDR2 SASEGT. In DNA form, the CDR3 reads TGTGCCAGCAGTGAAGCGGCGGGGAGCTCCTACAATGAGCAGTTCTTC. Translated: CASSEAAGSSYNEQFF.

This clonotype was seen ten or more times. The rearrangement joins TRBV11-2 to TRBJ1-1; D is unclear. Trimming took off 7 bases at V and 8 bases at J, with 20 bases between the two ends. Germline CDR1 SGHAT, CDR2 FQNNGV. CDR3 length equals 14 residues. The CDR3 loop is CASIRTSTGSEAFF. The CDR3 DNA is TGTGCCAGCATACGTACGTCGACGGGTTCCGAAGCTTTCTTT.

This clonotype was detected a few times. The chain uses TRBV27 and TRBJ2-5, with TRBD2 identical over 13 bases. Trimming at V came to 3 bases and at J to 10 bases, leaving 8 bases not matched to a gene. The CDR3 covers 15 residues. Per the germline V gene, CDR1 is MNHEY and CDR2 is SMNVEV (reference sequence). The chain's CDR3 is CASSFGTSGTKSQYF. CDR3 DNA: TGTGCCAGCAGTTTCGGGACTAGCGGGACTAAAAGCCAGTACTTC.

The rearrangement joins TRBV6-2 or TRBV6-3 to TRBJ1-4; D is perhaps TRBD1 (5 bases). CDR1 and CDR2 from the germline V gene are MNHEY and SVGEGT. The CDR3 consists of 14 residues. V lost 6 bases and J 5 bases, leaving 13 bases between the germline ends. The CDR3 here is CASRVGVGNEKLFF. DNA of the CDR3: TGTGCCAGCAGGGTGGGGGTAGGGAATGAAAAACTGTTTTTT.

Ten or more counts support this clonotype. The chain recombines TRBV28 with TRBJ2-1; perhaps TRBD2 as D (6 bases). The V end lost 5 bases, the J end lost 3 bases, and 17 bases lay between the germline ends. This CDR3 has 16 residues. Germline loops: CDR1 MDHEN, CDR2 SYDVKM. The chain's CDR3 is CASSRRAGVGYNEQFF. The CDR3 DNA follows: TGTGCCAGCAGTCGACGAGCGGGCGTGGGCTACAATGAGCAGTTCTTC.

There are a few counts of this clonotype. The CDR3 sequence is CSARDPRLTDQPQHF. For the CDR3, the DNA is TGCAGTGCTAGAGATCCAAGGCTGACCGATCAGCCCCAGCATTTT. V and J are TRBV20-1 and TRBJ1-5; no firm D call. CDR3 length equals 15 residues. Trimming removed 0 bases at V and 5 bases at J, with 14 bases between. Germline V lookup: CDR1 DFQATT, CDR2 SNEGSKA (reference sequence).

The rearrangement links TRBV12-3 or TRBV12-4 to TRBJ2-7, with D unclear. Trimming took off 5 bases at V and 6 bases at J, with 14 bases between the two ends. The CDR3 spans 13 residues. The CDR3 here is CASSQELMAEQYF. CDR3 sequence (DNA): TGTGCCAGCAGTCAGGAACTTATGGCCGAGCAGTACTTC.

The table lists this clonotype with a few counts. The rearrangement joins TRBV28 to TRBJ1-1; no clear D gene. From germline, CDR1 is MDHEN and CDR2 SYDVKM. V lost 2 bases and J 11 bases, leaving 12 bases between the germline ends. This CDR3 spans 12 amino acids. The CDR3 nucleotides read TGTGCCAGCAGTTTAGTGCAGAGTAAGGCTTTCTTT. Residues: CASSLVQSKAFF.

The chain couples TRBV19 to TRBJ1-1; no firm D call. Looked up from germline, CDR1 is LNHDA and CDR2 is SQIVND (reference sequence). V lost 2 bases, J lost 6 bases, and 22 bases lay in between. The CDR3 spans 17 residues. This CDR3 is CASSIPRTKGPGAEAFF. The CDR3 nucleotides are TGTGCCAGTAGTATACCCCGGACTAAGGGTCCCGGAGCTGAAGCTTTCTTT.

The chain joins TRBV3-1 to TRBJ2-1; 8 bases agree with TRBD2. The germline gives CDR1 LGHDT, CDR2 YNNKEL (reference sequence). The V and J ends lost 1 base and 7 bases, in that order; junction bases with no gene match: 9. CDR3 length: 16 amino acids. The CDR3, as DNA: TGTGCCAGCAGCCAAGGAAGCGGGAGCTCCGGGAATGAGCAGTTCTTC. Its translation: CASSQGSGSSGNEQFF.

The V and J genes are TRBV10-3 and TRBJ2-2; D is undetermined. The germline CDR1 and CDR2 sequences are ENHRY and SYGVKD. The V and J ends lost 10 bases and 5 bases respectively, with 14 bases between them. The CDR3 length is 13 residues. In DNA form, the CDR3 reads TGTGCCACCCGAGTCGGGTTTACCGGGGAGCTGTTTTTT. Translated, it gives CATRVGFTGELFF.

This chain connects TRBV30 to TRBJ1-2, with D unclear. The germline CDR1 and CDR2 sequences are GTSNPN and SVGIG (reference sequence). The CDR3 sequence is 13 residues long. V gave up 2 bases and J gave up 8 bases, with 15 bases separating them. CDR3 nucleotides: TGTGCCTGGAGTCCGTCCCGTTTTGGGGGCTACACCTTC. Translation: CAWSPSRFGGYTF.

This clonotype was counted only a few times. The chain uses TRBV7-2 and TRBJ2-5; 7 nucleotides line up with TRBD1. V dropped 1 base and J dropped 1; count of bases not matched to a gene: 3. The CDR3 is made up of 15 amino acids. Germline CDR1 is SGHTA and CDR2 is FQGNSA. In nucleotides, the CDR3 is TGTGCCAGCAGCTTAGTGTCAGGGGGCCAAGAGACCCAGTACTTC. Its protein is CASSLVSGGQETQYF. Looking up the rest from reference TRBV7-2 and TRBJ2-5 gives the full variable domain: GAGVSQSPSNKVTEKGKDVELRCDPISGHTALYWYRQSLGQGLEFLIYFQGNSAPDKSGLPSDRFSAERTGGSVSTLTIQRTQQEDSAVYLCASSLVSGGQETQYFGPGTRLLVL.

The V gene is TRBV5-5, the J gene TRBJ2-1, with D unresolved. Germline CDR1 is SGHKS and CDR2 is YYEKEE (reference sequence). The CDR3 runs to 13 residues. Trimming left V 0 bases short and J 9 bases short, with 10 bases between. The CDR3 DNA is TGTGCCAGCAGCTTGGATCCAGCTAGTGAGCAGTTCTTC. Translation: CASSLDPASEQFF.